This T cell receptor beta chain was identified during a study of PD-1 blockade in classical Hodgkin lymphoma. Worth noting for this clone: The target antigen is unknown.

The V end was cut by 5 bases, the J end by 2 bases, with 9 bases between. Germline CDR1 and CDR2: SGHNT and YENEEA. The CDR3 has 13 residues. The time point denotes: newly diagnosed, previously untreated cHL patient sample. The comparison group had newly diagnosed, previously untreated classical Hodgkin lymphoma. General observations from the study: Possibly reflecting disease activity or prior therapy, repertoire differences have causes that remain undefined. Relapsed/refractory patients reportedly had the lowest baseline TCR diversity, below newly diagnosed patients, who were below healthy donors.

Method: immunoSEQ multiplex PCR; TCRdb's copy keeps in-frame clones and lacks some. The sample shows under 80,000 clones, approximately 93% of them seen only once. The sequence was obtained from a human donor with classical Hodgkin lymphoma. The chain combines TRBV11-3 with TRBJ2-5, with a possible D match to TRBD1 (6 bases). Source material: peripheral blood mononuclear cells (PBMCs). The CDR3 nucleotides are TGTGCCAGCAGCCCGACAGGTCAAGAGACCCAGTACTTC. Translating it yields CASSPTGQETQYF.